The 28 T cell receptor beta chains below come from one sample, sequenced in a study of vaccination and CD4 T cells after COVID-19. These TCRs' antigens remain unknown. Once obtained from cultured CD4+ T cells, the DNA was sequenced using the Oncomine TCR Beta short-read assay. TCRdb passed the PCR reads through MiXCR, listing each CDR3 protein once. In the table there are some 9,900 distinct CDR3 sequences, 26% of which are singletons. Treatment denoted: roughly 10-day PBMC culture with coronavirus spike peptide pools or control peptides (ViraFEST assay). Source: CD4+ T cells from blood, cultured in vitro, taken before SARS-CoV-2 vaccination. These receptors all come from a human donor who received a COVID-19 vaccine.

The chain employs TRBV6-1 and TRBJ2-3; unclear D gene. The CDR3 has 15 residues. Per the germline V gene, CDR1 is MNHNS and CDR2 is SASEGT. V was pared by 1 base and J by 2 bases, with 10 bases between. DNA of the CDR3: TGTGCCAGCAGTGAAGGGGTGGGGTACACAGATACGCAGTATTTT. Translated: CASSEGVGYTDTQYF.

The J gene is TRBJ1-3, the V gene TRBV5-1; TRBD1 matches at 7 bases. This CDR3 comprises 16 residues. Trimming took 2 bases from V and 0 from J; bases not matched to a gene: 5. Germline V lookup: CDR1 SGHRS, CDR2 YFSETQ. The CDR3 here is CASSFEQGSSGNTIYF. The CDR3 nucleotides read TGCGCCAGCAGCTTTGAACAGGGGAGCTCTGGAAACACCATATATTTT.

This clonotype has just a few counts. The chain joins TRBV6-1 to TRBJ1-1, with D maybe TRBD1 (6 bases). V lost 3 bases and J 1 base, leaving 15 bases between the germline ends. This CDR3 contains 16 residues. CDR1 and CDR2 (germline): MNHNS, SASEGT. The DNA of the CDR3 is TGTGCCAGCAGTGATATCCGGGGGCGATGGAACACTGAAGCTTTCTTT. Translation gives CASSDIRGRWNTEAFF.

The chain employs TRBV7-9 and TRBJ1-4; D possibly corresponds to TRBD1 (6 bases). The CDR3 is 14 amino acids. Germline loops: CDR1 SEHNR, CDR2 FQNEAQ (reference sequence). The V and J ends lost 8 bases and 8 bases respectively, with 18 bases between them. CDR3 DNA sequence: TGTGCCAGCGGAGGGACAACCGGTACGGAAAAACTGTTTTTT. Protein: CASGGTTGTEKLFF.

This clonotype has only a few counts. The chain couples TRBV27 to TRBJ2-7; 9 nucleotides line up with TRBD1. Germline V lookup: CDR1 MNHEY, CDR2 SMNVEV (reference sequence). The trim removed 3 bases at V and 5 bases at J, leaving 11 bases unmatched. The CDR3 runs 16 residues. The CDR3 sequence is CASSLTPWDRAHEQYF. In DNA, the CDR3 is TGTGCCAGCAGTTTGACCCCGTGGGACAGGGCCCACGAGCAGTACTTC.

This clonotype was counted once. This sequence joins TRBV12-5 and TRBJ2-5; no definite D call. Trimming cost V 1 base and J 1 base, with 7 bases left between them. The CDR3 consists of 14 residues. The germline gives CDR1 LGHNT, CDR2 FRNRAP. The CDR3 protein is CASGLGQLQETQYF. DNA for the CDR3: TGTGCTAGTGGTTTGGGGCAGCTCCAAGAGACCCAGTACTTC.

The J gene is TRBJ2-3, the V gene TRBV7-9; 9 positions match TRBD2. From germline, CDR1 is SEHNR and CDR2 FQNEAQ (reference sequence). The V and J ends lost 3 bases and 3 bases, in that order; junction bases with no gene match: 4. The CDR3 is 15 residues long. The CDR3 coding sequence is TGTGCCAGCAGCTTCCATAGCGGGAGAACAGATACGCAGTATTTT. Translated, it gives CASSFHSGRTDTQYF.

V and J are TRBV7-8 and TRBJ2-3; D is unresolved. This CDR3 is built from 19 residues. Germline lookup yields CDR1 SGHVS and CDR2 FQNEAQ. Trimming took 5 bases from V and 0 from J, leaving 24 bases between them. CDR3 sequence: CASSAMGWSEAPSTDTQYF. The CDR3 bases are TGTGCCAGCAGCGCTATGGGATGGTCCGAGGCTCCTAGCACAGATACGCAGTATTTT.

For the CDR3, the DNA is TGTGCCAGCAGCCTCCGGGACAGGGGGCTCGCAGATACGCAGTATTTT. Protein product: CASSLRDRGLADTQYF. This chain joins TRBV5-4 and TRBJ2-3; 12 nucleotides align to TRBD1. With 4 bases clipped from V and 4 bases from J, the junction kept 7 bases outside the gene matches. This CDR3 is built from 16 residues. Germline V gene data show CDR1 as SGHNT and CDR2 as YYREEE (reference sequence).

V is TRBV20-1 and J is TRBJ1-2; 7 bases map to TRBD1. Germline values: CDR1 DFQATT, CDR2 SNEGSKA (reference sequence). V dropped 5 bases and J dropped 0; count of bases not matched to a gene: 9. The CDR3 contains 15 residues. The CDR3 nucleotides read TGCAGTGCTGCAGGACAGGCAGGAGCTAACTATGGCTACACCTTC. Translation gives CSAAGQAGANYGYTF.

The V and J genes are TRBV5-6 and TRBJ2-3, with 14 bases lining up with TRBD2. From germline, CDR1 is SGHDT and CDR2 YYEEEE. V was pared by 3 bases and J by 1 base, with 7 bases of the junction left unmatched. This CDR3 has 18 amino acids. In DNA form, the CDR3 reads TGTGCCAGCAGCTCCGGACTAGCGGGGGGCCACCGCACAGATACGCAGTATTTT. As protein: CASSSGLAGGHRTDTQYF.

The rearrangement joins TRBV25-1 to TRBJ2-1; 8 bases line up with TRBD1. Per the germline V gene, CDR1 is MGHDK and CDR2 is SYGVNS. The length of the CDR3 is 13 residues. V trimming: 4 bases; J trimming: 10 bases; junction bases outside the gene matches: 6. Here the CDR3 reads CASSVNRGREQFF. The CDR3 nucleotides are TGTGCCAGCAGTGTTAACAGGGGGAGGGAGCAGTTCTTC. The full variable domain, its missing parts supplied by reference TRBV25-1 and TRBJ2-1, is EADIYQTPRYLVIGTGKKITLECSQTMGHDKMYWYQQDPGMELHLIHYSYGVNSTEKGDLSSESTVSRIRTEHFPLTLESARPSHTSQYLCASSVNRGREQFFGPGTRLTVL.

This clonotype was seen more than once but under ten times. The chain recombines TRBV15 with TRBJ2-7, with a weak D call TRBD2 (6 bases). Between the trimmed V and J ends, which lost 0 bases and 4 bases, there was a span of 16 bases. Per the germline V gene, CDR1 is LNHNV and CDR2 is YYDKDF (reference sequence). The CDR3 is 16 amino acids. The CDR3 region is CATSRDFGGGEYEQYF. In DNA form, the CDR3 reads TGTGCCACCAGCAGAGATTTCGGGGGTGGCGAGTACGAGCAGTACTTC.

This chain joins TRBV5-3 and TRBJ1-1; no clear D gene. TRBV5-3 is an ORF, with its function uncertain. The CDR3 is 10 amino acids. The V end was cut by 5 bases, the J end by 6 bases, with 5 bases between. Here the CDR3 reads CARRTAEAFF. CDR3 nucleotides: TGTGCCAGAAGGACGGCTGAAGCTTTCTTT.

This chain uses TRBV19 with TRBJ2-3, with 8 positions matching TRBD2. The CDR3 is 16 amino acids. V dropped 5 bases and J dropped 1; count of bases not matched to a gene: 8. CDR1 and CDR2 from the germline V gene are LNHDA and SQIVND (reference sequence). The CDR3 sequence: CASSYLGGDGTDTQYF. CDR3 DNA sequence: TGTGCCAGTAGTTATCTCGGGGGGGACGGCACAGATACGCAGTATTTT.

This clonotype showed up just a few times. The rearrangement uses TRBV30 and TRBJ1-6; no clear D. CDR1 and CDR2 from the germline V gene are GTSNPN and SVGIG (reference sequence). This CDR3 comprises 14 residues. V was trimmed by 5 bases and J by 2 bases, leaving 10 bases between them. The CDR3 spells CAWAEGTYNSPLHF. The CDR3 region has the DNA TGTGCCTGGGCGGAGGGCACCTATAATTCACCCCTCCACTTT.

A few counts support this clonotype. The rearrangement joins TRBV15 to TRBJ2-5; D gene unclear. The V and J ends lost 1 base and 5 bases respectively, with 11 bases between them. CDR1 LNHNV and CDR2 YYDKDF come from the germline V gene (reference sequence). CDR3 length: 14 residues. In nucleotides, the CDR3 is TGTGCCACCAGCAGAGTCAGGCCCGGGGAGACCCAGTACTTC. This gives the protein CATSRVRPGETQYF.

The rearrangement uses TRBV28 and TRBJ2-5; 7 bases map to TRBD1. The CDR3 runs 14 residues. The ends lost 3 bases at V and 5 bases at J; junction bases unmatched: 6. The germline CDR1 and CDR2 sequences are MDHEN and SYDVKM. CDR3 amino acids: CASSLGRGRETQYF. In nucleotides, the CDR3 is TGTGCCAGCAGTTTGGGTAGGGGGCGGGAGACCCAGTACTTC.

The rearrangement links TRBV5-1 to TRBJ2-7; D perhaps matches TRBD2 (6 bases). Germline lookup yields CDR1 SGHRS and CDR2 YFSETQ. The CDR3 is 15 amino acids. Trimming left V 2 bases short and J 0 bases short, with 12 bases between. In nucleotides, the CDR3 is TGCGCCAGCAGCTTTTCTCCCGGGGGCTCCTACGAGCAGTACTTC. This sequence encodes CASSFSPGGSYEQYF.

The V gene is TRBV5-1, the J gene TRBJ2-5; D may be TRBD1 or TRBD2 (5 bases each). This CDR3 contains 14 residues. CDR1 and CDR2 (germline): SGHRS, YFSETQ. V was shortened by 5 bases and J by 2 bases, with 13 bases between the two germline ends. The CDR3 is CASSWGRRQETQYF. The CDR3 region has the DNA TGCGCCAGCAGTTGGGGACGGAGACAAGAGACCCAGTACTTC.

The chain has TRBV10-2 and TRBJ2-3; weak D call: TRBD1 (5 bases). Germline CDR1 and CDR2: WSHSY and SAAADI. V lost 4 bases and J 10 bases, leaving 18 bases between the germline ends. CDR3 length: 14 residues. CDR3 amino acids: CASSGTVATEAQYF. Written as DNA, the CDR3 is TGCGCCAGCAGTGGAACAGTGGCGACAGAGGCGCAGTATTTT.

In this sample, this clonotype turned up a few times. The gene calls are TRBV12-3 or TRBV12-4 and TRBJ1-2; D gene unclear. The CDR3 spans 14 residues. V was pared by 6 bases and J by 2 bases, with 13 bases between. CDR3 amino acids: CASSSGPGNYGYTF. CDR3 nucleotide sequence: TGTGCCAGCAGCTCAGGACCCGGGAACTATGGCTACACCTTC.

J is TRBJ1-2 and V is TRBV7-2; weak D call: TRBD1 (6 bases). The V end was cut by 2 bases, the J end by 8 bases, with 12 bases between. The CDR3 contains 13 residues. The germline V gene encodes CDR1 SGHTA and CDR2 FQGNSA. The CDR3 is CASSLRTVQGYTF. CDR3 nucleotides: TGTGCCAGCAGCTTAAGGACAGTTCAGGGCTACACCTTC.

J is TRBJ2-7 and V is TRBV9, with 7 bases identical to TRBD1. Per the germline V gene, CDR1 is SGDLS and CDR2 is YYNGEE. The CDR3 loop spans 14 amino acids. The V gene end was trimmed by 4 bases and the J gene end by 2 bases; junction bases not matched to a gene: 6. The DNA for the CDR3 is TGTGCCAGCAGCCCGTTAGACAGGGCCTACGAGCAGTACTTC. Residues: CASSPLDRAYEQYF. Full variable domain (rest looked up from reference TRBV9 and TRBJ2-7): DSGVTQTPKHLITATGQRVTLRCSPRSGDLSVYWYQQSLDQGLQFLIQYYNGEERAKGNILERFSAQQFPDLHSELNLSSLELGDSALYFCASSPLDRAYEQYFGPGTRLTVT.

The chain joins TRBV30 to TRBJ2-5; 11 nucleotides align to TRBD2. V shed 2 bases, J shed 5 bases, and the junction held 4 bases outside the gene matches. Germline CDR1 GTSNPN, CDR2 SVGIG (reference sequence). The CDR3 spans 14 residues. CDR3 sequence reads: CAWSFSGGAETQYF. The CDR3 nucleotides are TGTGCCTGGAGTTTTAGCGGGGGGGCGGAGACCCAGTACTTC.

The chain links TRBV10-3 to TRBJ1-4; 7 positions agree with TRBD1. This CDR3 spans 13 amino acids. CDR1 and CDR2 from the germline V gene are ENHRY and SYGVKD. After removal of 9 bases from V and 5 bases from J, the junction contained 6 bases not matched to a gene. CDR3 DNA sequence: TGTGCCATGCAACAGGGGCGGAATGAAAAACTGTTTTTT. Encoded protein: CAMQQGRNEKLFF.

This clonotype was observed a few times. The V gene is TRBV2, the J gene TRBJ1-5, with a tentative D call TRBD1 (5 bases). The CDR3 is made up of 14 amino acids. Germline values: CDR1 SNHLY, CDR2 FYNNEI. The ends were cut back, 6 bases at V and 4 bases at J, with 13 bases in the middle. CDR3 region: CASRRGVGNQPQHF. Here the CDR3 DNA reads TGTGCCAGCAGACGGGGGGTTGGAAATCAGCCCCAGCATTTT.

This chain uses TRBV18 with TRBJ1-5, with no clear D. V was cut by 4 bases and J by 0 bases, with 13 bases left in between. CDR1 KGHSH and CDR2 LQKENI come from the germline V gene. The CDR3 has 16 amino acids. This CDR3 is CASSHRDPYSNQPQHF. The CDR3 DNA is TGTGCCAGCTCACACCGGGATCCCTATAGCAATCAGCCCCAGCATTTT.